The sequence of this T cell receptor beta chain was determined in a study of brain T cells in children with intractable seizures. This CDR3 is built from 15 residues. The V segment lost 1 base and the J segment 4 bases; nucleotides outside the gene matches: 5. Germline CDR1 is SGHRS and CDR2 is YFSETQ. Assay: immunoSEQ multiplex PCR; the TCRdb copy retains only in-frame clones and omits some. Here the sample spans under 400,000 clones, about 93% being singletons. The sample's time point: blood from clinic visit 5 months post-surgery; TSC patient then seizure free. Sequences were derived from peripheral blood, sampled less than 6 months after surgery. V and J are TRBV5-1 and TRBJ1-5; TRBD1 aligns across 7 bases. This receptor was identified in a boy younger than two with tuberous sclerosis and intractable seizures. The DNA for the CDR3 is TGCGCCAGCAGCTTGTATGGACAGGATAATCAGCCCCAGCATTTT. It codes for CASSLYGQDNQPQHF.